The present entry profiles one T cell receptor (beta chain) with its context. While infection was still active, Seattle patients were enrolled and then followed longitudinally. As processed by the authors: For nucleated cells, counts were estimated from reference gene primer amplification. Profiled with immunoSEQ multiplex PCR; TCRdb holds only in-frame clones, not every one. V and J calls plus clone size are reproduced from that table; the DNA served to infer D and trimming. In the table there are 150,000 to 200,000 clones, approximately 85% of which are singletons. Trimming took 4 bases from V and 7 from J; bases not matched to a gene: 12. CDR1 is SGHVS and CDR2 is FNYEAQ in the germline V gene. The CDR3 consists of 17 residues. The data were taken from a study of blood T cell repertoires in COVID-19. Whole-study context: Sites across the United States, Italy and Spain contributed samples from acute and convalescent COVID-19. T cells, B-cell-depleted T cells, or PBMCs supplied cDNA or gDNA.

The gene calls are TRBV7-6 and TRBJ2-1, with 11 bases that match TRBD1. The sequence derives from a woman aged 80 or over with COVID-19, enrolled during active disease. Material: peripheral blood. CDR3 loop: CASSSPRTGGAGNEQFF. The CDR3 bases are TGTGCCAGCAGCTCCCCAAGGACAGGGGGCGCTGGAAATGAGCAGTTCTTC. Full variable domain (missing parts from reference TRBV7-6 and TRBJ2-1): GAGVSQSPRYKVTKRGQDVALRCDPISGHVSLYWYRQALGQGPEFLTYFNYEAQQDKSGLPNDRFSAERPEGSISTLTIQRTEQRDSAMYRCASSSPRTGGAGNEQFFGPGTRLTVL.